The clone carrying this TCR beta chain was counted many times. The data were obtained in a study of molecular identifiers for immune sequencing clone quantification. TCRdb itself ran the PCR reads through MiXCR, one entry per CDR3 protein. There are approximately 320,000 distinct CDR3 sequences in the sample; roughly a quarter occur only once, and about 0.71% lies in the top ten. CD8+CD4-CCR7+CD45RA+ sorting gave the naive CD8 T cells. The sequencing input was naive CD8+ T cells from blood, with Jurkat cell RNA spiked in. Subset in this sample: FACS-sorted CD8+CD4-CCR7+CD45RA+ naive T cells. This receptor was taken from a human donor in good health. Some libraries in this study had Jurkat cell RNA spiked in.

The CDR3 bases are TGTGCCAGCAGTTACTCGGGGGAGTTCAGCACAGATACGCAGTATTTT. Translating gives CASSYSGEFSTDTQYF. V and J are TRBV6-5 and TRBJ2-3; perhaps D is TRBD1 or TRBD2 (5 bases each). The V and J ends lost 0 bases and 0 bases respectively, with 10 bases between them. The CDR3 length is 16 residues. Germline CDR1 is MNHEY and CDR2 is SVGAGI.